Listed here is a single TCR beta chain. Authors' analysis steps: Amplification of reference gene primers provided the estimated nucleated cell counts. Assay used: immunoSEQ multiplex PCR; TCRdb lists only in-frame clones, some missing. The V and J calls and clone size were taken over from that table, and D and trimming were inferred from the DNA. Of some 70,000 clones listed, about 91% are singletons. The data stem from a study of blood T cell repertoires in COVID-19. Study overall: COVID-19 samples collected from the United States, Italy and Spain covered acute and convalescent phases.

Germline CDR1 and CDR2: MNHNY and SVGAGI (reference sequence). The CDR3 is 15 amino acids. Between the trimmed V and J ends, which lost 5 bases and 0 bases, there was a span of 13 bases. Material for sequencing was peripheral blood. This chain links TRBV6-6 with TRBJ2-5, with D perhaps TRBD2 (6 bases). The source is a man aged 45-60 years with active COVID-19. The CDR3 nucleotides are TGTGCCAGCAGTCCCGGGGGACTGGACCAAGAGACCCAGTACTTC. Translating gives CASSPGGLDQETQYF.